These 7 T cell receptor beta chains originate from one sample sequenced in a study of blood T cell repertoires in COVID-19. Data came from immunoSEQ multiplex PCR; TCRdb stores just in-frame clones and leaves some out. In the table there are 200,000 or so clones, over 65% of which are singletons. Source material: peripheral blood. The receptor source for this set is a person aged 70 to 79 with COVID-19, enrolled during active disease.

In nucleotides, the CDR3 is TGCGCCAGCAGCCAGATACCGGGACTAGCGGACCAAGAGACCCAGTACTTC. This encodes CASSQIPGLADQETQYF. The rearrangement joins TRBV4-1 to TRBJ2-5; 11 positions agree with TRBD2. The CDR3 totals 17 residues. The V gene's germline CDR1 is MGHRA and CDR2 YSYEKL. V was clipped by 3 bases and J by 0 bases; unmatched bases: 6.

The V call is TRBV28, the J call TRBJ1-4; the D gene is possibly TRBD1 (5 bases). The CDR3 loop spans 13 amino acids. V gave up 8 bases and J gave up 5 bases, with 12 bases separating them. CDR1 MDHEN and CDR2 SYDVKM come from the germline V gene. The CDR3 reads CASSGTYNEKLFF. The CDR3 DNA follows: TGTGCCAGCTCGGGGACTTACAATGAAAAACTGTTTTTT.

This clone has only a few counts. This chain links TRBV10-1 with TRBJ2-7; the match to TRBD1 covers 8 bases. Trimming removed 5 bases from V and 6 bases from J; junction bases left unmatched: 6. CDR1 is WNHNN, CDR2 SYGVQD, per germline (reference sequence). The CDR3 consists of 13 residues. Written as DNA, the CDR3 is TGCGCCAGCAGTCCGGACAGGGTATTCGAGCAGTACTTC. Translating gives CASSPDRVFEQYF.

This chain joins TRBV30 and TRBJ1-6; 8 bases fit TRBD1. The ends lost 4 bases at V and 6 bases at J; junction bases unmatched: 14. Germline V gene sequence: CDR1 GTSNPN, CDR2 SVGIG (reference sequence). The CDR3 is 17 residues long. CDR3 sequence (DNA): TGTGCCTGGACTAACTTGACAGGGGTGTCGGGTAATTCACCCCTCCACTTT. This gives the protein CAWTNLTGVSGNSPLHF. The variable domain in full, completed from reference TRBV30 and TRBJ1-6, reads SQTIHQWPATLVQPVGSPLSLECTVEGTSNPNLYWYRQAAGRGLQLLFYSVGIGQISSEVPQNLSASRPQDRQFILSSKKLLLSDSGFYLCAWTNLTGVSGNSPLHFGNGTRLTVT.

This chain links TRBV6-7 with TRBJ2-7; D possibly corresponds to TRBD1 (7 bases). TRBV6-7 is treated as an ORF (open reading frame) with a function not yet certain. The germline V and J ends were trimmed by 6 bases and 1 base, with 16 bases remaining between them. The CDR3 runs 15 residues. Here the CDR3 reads CASSRGTAHSYEQYF. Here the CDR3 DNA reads TGTGCCAGCAGCCGCGGGACAGCGCATTCCTACGAGCAGTACTTC.

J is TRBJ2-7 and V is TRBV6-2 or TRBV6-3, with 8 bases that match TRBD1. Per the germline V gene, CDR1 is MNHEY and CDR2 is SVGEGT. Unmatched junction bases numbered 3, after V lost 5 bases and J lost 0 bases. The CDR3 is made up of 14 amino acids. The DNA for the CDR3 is TGTGCCAGCAGTACACAGGGGGGCTCCTACGAGCAGTACTTC. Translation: CASSTQGGSYEQYF.

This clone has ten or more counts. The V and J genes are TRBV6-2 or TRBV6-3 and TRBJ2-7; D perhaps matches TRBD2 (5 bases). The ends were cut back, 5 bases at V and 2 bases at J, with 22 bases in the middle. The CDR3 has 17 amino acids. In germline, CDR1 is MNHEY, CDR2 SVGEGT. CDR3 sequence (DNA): TGTGCCAGCAGTCTACGGGGTCGGTCCCTTTTTACCTACGAGCAGTACTTC. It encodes CASSLRGRSLFTYEQYF.